A single sample gave rise to the 9 T cell receptor beta chains below, sequenced in a study of T cell repertoires in cytomegalovirus infection. Using its own MiXCR run on the reads, TCRdb lists one record per CDR3 protein. The table has 600,000 to 800,000 distinct CDR3 sequences, 24% seen once. Sequences were obtained from CD8+ T cells from PBMCs. These receptors all stem from a human donor in good health (CMV status not recorded). Some clones in this sample may be carry-over from other donors' samples.

The rearrangement uses TRBV7-9 and TRBJ2-7; 7 nucleotides agree with TRBD1. This CDR3 is built from 11 residues. Germline CDR1 and CDR2: SEHNR and FQNEAQ (reference sequence). V gave up 4 bases and J gave up 11 bases; unmatched junction bases: 5. CDR3 DNA sequence: TGTGCCAGCAGCTCCGGGACAGAAAAGTACTTC. This gives the protein CASSSGTEKYF.

Concerning this clonotype: A read error may be the cause here, since a much bigger clone is one base away. V and J are TRBV7-2 and TRBJ2-5; possible D gene TRBD1, 5 bases. Germline CDR1 is SGHTA and CDR2 is FQGNSA. With 7 bases removed from V and 2 bases from J, the gap between germline ends came to 17 bases. The CDR3 extends over 15 amino acids. CDR3 coding DNA: TGTGCCAGCACCCCGTGGGAACAGGCGCAAGAGACCCAGTACTTC. Translating gives CASTPWEQAQETQYF.

This clonotype occurred a few times. V gene TRBV6-5 combines with J gene TRBJ2-6; tentatively, D is TRBD1 or TRBD2 (5 bases each). CDR1 and CDR2 (germline): MNHEY, SVGAGI. This CDR3 spans 15 amino acids. The V and J ends lost 2 bases and 4 bases respectively, with 9 bases between them. The CDR3 DNA reads TGTGCCAGCAGTTACGAGGGGACCGGGGCCAACGTCCTGACTTTC. Translation gives CASSYEGTGANVLTF.

The table lists this clonotype with a few counts. V is TRBV6-2 or TRBV6-3 and J is TRBJ2-1; no definite D call. This CDR3 is 14 amino acids long. Germline lookup yields CDR1 MNHEY and CDR2 SVGEGT. Trimming pared 2 bases from V and 4 bases from J, leaving 9 bases between. DNA of the CDR3: TGTGCCAGCAGTTACCAGCTCGAGTACAATGAGCAGTTCTTC. As protein: CASSYQLEYNEQFF.

This rearrangement joins TRBV29-1 to TRBJ2-1, with no clear D. The CDR3 extends over 13 amino acids. Germline CDR1 and CDR2: SQVTM and ANQGSEA. Trimming cost V 4 bases and J 3 bases, with 10 bases left between them. This chain's CDR3 is CSVGSANYNEQFF. The CDR3 bases are TGCAGCGTTGGCAGCGCGAACTACAATGAGCAGTTCTTC.

The J gene is TRBJ2-2, the V gene TRBV10-3; maybe TRBD1 (6 bases). The CDR3 length is 16 residues. V dropped 7 bases and J dropped 0 bases, with 15 bases sitting between them. From germline, CDR1 is ENHRY and CDR2 SYGVKD. The CDR3 here is CAITHTGTTNTGELFF. The CDR3 bases are TGTGCCATCACCCATACCGGGACAACGAACACCGGGGAGCTGTTTTTT.

This rearrangement joins TRBV12-3 or TRBV12-4 to TRBJ2-3; no clear D. Trimming pared 3 bases from V and 6 bases from J, leaving 13 bases between. The CDR3 is 14 amino acids. The CDR3 loop reads CASSFGPVGDTQYF. CDR3 bases: TGTGCCAGCAGTTTCGGGCCAGTGGGGGATACGCAGTATTTT.

The genes are TRBV20-1 and TRBJ2-3; no firm D call. Germline CDR1 DFQATT, CDR2 SNEGSKA (reference sequence). The CDR3 consists of 14 residues. V was clipped by 4 bases and J by 7 bases, with 18 bases between them. The CDR3, as DNA: TGCAGTGCTACGGCGAGCGCAACTTCCAATACGCAGTATTTT. Its protein product is CSATASATSNTQYF.

This clonotype has only a few counts. This chain links TRBV27 with TRBJ1-1; D gene uncertain. The CDR3 has 16 amino acids. Looked up from germline, CDR1 is MNHEY and CDR2 is SMNVEV (reference sequence). V gave up 0 bases and J gave up 4 bases, with 15 bases separating them. The CDR3 here is CASSLSYPGIGTEAFF. The DNA for the CDR3 is TGTGCCAGCAGTTTATCTTACCCGGGGATCGGCACTGAAGCTTTCTTT.